The rows below give T cell receptor beta chains drawn from one sample of a study of CD8 T cells in Susac syndrome. MiXCR, run by TCRdb on the immunoSEQ multiplex PCR reads, gives a single entry per CDR3 protein. The data contain approximately 190,000 distinct CDR3 sequences, under 95% of them singletons. Material for sequencing was CD4+ T cells from PBMCs. Receptor source: a human donor in good health. Each CDR3 is given with its conserved first and last residue. Fields, in order: J gene, V gene, D gene, clone size, CDR3 DNA, CDR3 protein. The D gene is left open where the match is weak. A row's size may be missing; if present it is once, few, many or a size class.

TRBJ1-2	TRBV12-3/TRBV12-4	TRBD1	NA	TGTGCCAGCAGAGAAGGACAGGGGCGCTATGGCTACACCTTC	CASREGQGRYGYTF
TRBJ1-1	TRBV28	TRBD1	NA	TGTGCCAGCGGGGGACAGGGAAATGCTGAAGCTTTCTTT	CASGGQGNAEAFF
TRBJ2-6	TRBV5-6	TRBD1	NA	TGTGCCAGCAGCTTGGTAGGGGGCACCTCTGGGGCCAACGTCCTGACTTTC	CASSLVGGTSGANVLTF
TRBJ2-3	TRBV20-1	TRBD2	NA	TGCAGTGCTAGAGAGACTAGCGGGGGGGCCTGGGATACGCAGTATTTT	CSARETSGGAWDTQYF
TRBJ1-4	TRBV2	TRBD1	NA	TGTGCCAGCAGCCCAGGGGGAGCTAATGAAAAACTGTTTTTT	CASSPGGANEKLFF
TRBJ2-3	TRBV6-2/TRBV6-3	NA	NA	TGTGCCAGCAGGCACCAAGCGAAGGTGCGGGCAGATACGCAGTATTTT	CASRHQAKVRADTQYF
TRBJ1-2	TRBV7-2	NA	NA	TGTGCCAGCAGCCCGGACTCGGAAGGCTACACCTTC	CASSPDSEGYTF
TRBJ2-1	TRBV18	NA	NA	TGTGCCAGCTCACCCCAGCAGGGTGGGCATGAGCAGTTCTTC	CASSPQQGGHEQFF
TRBJ2-1	TRBV7-2	NA	once	TGTGCCAGCAGCACAGCTTGGCCCCTGTTCTTC	CASSTAWPLFF
TRBJ1-2	TRBV5-1	NA	few	TGCGCCAGCAGCCCCTCGGGACTCTCCCGCGGAGGCTACACCTTC	CASSPSGLSRGGYTF
TRBJ2-1	TRBV29-1	NA	NA	TGCAGCGCTCCCCCCCCAGGGGCGACCTACAATGAGCAGTTCTTC	CSAPPPGATYNEQFF
TRBJ2-3	TRBV4-2	TRBD2	NA	TGTGCCAGCAGCCAAGATCAGCGGGGTGAAACAGATACGCAGTATTTT	CASSQDQRGETDTQYF
TRBJ2-6	TRBV28	NA	NA	TGTGCCAGCAGTCCAACCCCAACCAACGTCCTGACTTTC	CASSPTPTNVLTF
TRBJ2-1	TRBV6-6	NA	NA	TGTGCCAGCAGTACTCAGGGCCCCGGGGGCTACAATGAGCAGTTCTTC	CASSTQGPGGYNEQFF
TRBJ2-5	TRBV28	TRBD1	NA	TGTGCCAGCAGTCGACAGGGAAATCAAGAGACCCAGTACTTC	CASSRQGNQETQYF
TRBJ1-3	TRBV5-1	NA	NA	TGCGCCAGCAGCATCGGACAGCGCCTCTCTGGAAACACCATATATTTT	CASSIGQRLSGNTIYF
TRBJ1-1	TRBV14	NA	NA	TGTGCCAGCAGCCAAGAGTTGACAGCCACTGAAGCTTTCTTT	CASSQELTATEAFF
TRBJ2-7	TRBV7-9	TRBD2	NA	TGTGCCAGCAGCCCCAATTTCGCGGGAGTTGGCGAGCAGTACTTC	CASSPNFAGVGEQYF
TRBJ1-2	TRBV11-2	NA	NA	TGTGCCAGCAGCCACAGGAGGGACTATGGCTACACCTTC	CASSHRRDYGYTF
TRBJ2-6	TRBV12-3/TRBV12-4	NA	NA	TGTGCCAGCAGTTTCGTCCCCTCTGGGGCCAACGTCCTGACTTTC	CASSFVPSGANVLTF
TRBJ1-4	TRBV7-8	TRBD1	NA	TGTGCCAGCAGCTTAGCTCAGGGGGCGAGTGAAAAACTGTTTTTT	CASSLAQGASEKLFF
TRBJ2-5	TRBV7-6	NA	NA	TGTGCCAGCAGCTTGACCCGGACAGCTCAAGAGACCCAGTACTTC	CASSLTRTAQETQYF
TRBJ2-6	TRBV20-1	NA	NA	TGCAGTGCTAGACGGATCTCTGGGGCCAACGTCCTGACTTTC	CSARRISGANVLTF
TRBJ2-7	TRBV12-3/TRBV12-4	TRBD1	NA	TGTGCCAGCAGCCCAACAGGGGAATCGGGTGAGCAGTACTTC	CASSPTGESGEQYF
TRBJ2-2	TRBV5-4	TRBD2	NA	TGTGCCAGCAGCCTGCGGACTAGCGCATTGTACACCGGGGAGCTGTTTTTT	CASSLRTSALYTGELFF
TRBJ1-1	TRBV5-1	NA	NA	TGCGCCAGCAGCGTCAGGGATGGCGCTGAAGCTTTCTTT	CASSVRDGAEAFF
TRBJ2-1	TRBV5-4	TRBD1	NA	TGTGCCAGCAGCTTGGAGGCAGGGGGCCACAATGAGCAGTTCTTC	CASSLEAGGHNEQFF
TRBJ2-5	TRBV28	NA	NA	TGTGCCAGCAGTTTTTTACTTTCGGAGACCCAGTACTTC	CASSFLLSETQYF
TRBJ2-1	TRBV5-1	TRBD2	NA	TGCGCCAGCAGCAACGGACTAGCGGGCAATGAGCAGTTCTTC	CASSNGLAGNEQFF
TRBJ1-2	TRBV11-1	NA	NA	TGTGCCAGCAGCCTGGGACCCCAGAGGGGCTACACCTTC	CASSLGPQRGYTF
TRBJ2-7	TRBV7-8	NA	once	TGTGCCAGCAGCTTAGGAGGTGCGGGGGCCTACTACGAGCAGTACTTC	CASSLGGAGAYYEQYF